One sample yielded the 31 T cell receptor beta chains listed below, sequenced in a study of early T cells in non-severe SARS-CoV-2 infection. TCRdb processed the 5' RACE reads anew with MiXCR; each CDR3 protein has one entry. Of just under 65,000 distinct CDR3 sequences listed, roughly 10% are singletons. The sample was whole blood, taken at baseline. The receptors come from an adult who was a healthcare worker with PCR-confirmed SARS-CoV-2 infection or an uninfected control (not recorded which).

The chain employs TRBV27 and TRBJ1-1; D may be TRBD1 (5 bases). The CDR3 spans 12 residues. V gave up 8 bases and J gave up 4 bases, with 11 bases separating them. Germline V CDR1 and CDR2: MNHEY, SMNVEV (reference sequence). The chain's CDR3 is CASRAGGTEAFF. CDR3 bases: TGTGCCAGCCGTGCCGGGGGCACTGAAGCTTTCTTT.

This clonotype was observed a handful of times. The V gene is TRBV7-9, the J gene TRBJ2-7; no definite D call. With 6 bases removed from V and 1 base from J, the gap between germline ends came to 4 bases. Germline V gene lookup returns CDR1 SEHNR and CDR2 FQNEAQ (reference sequence). The length of the CDR3 is 11 residues. CDR3 amino acids: CASSHSYEQYF. The DNA for the CDR3 is TGTGCCAGCAGTCATTCCTACGAGCAGTACTTC.

Many counts were recorded for this clonotype. V usage is TRBV12-3 or TRBV12-4 and J usage is TRBJ1-5; tentative D call: TRBD1 (5 bases). With 3 bases removed from V and 0 bases from J, the gap between germline ends came to 21 bases. CDR3 length: 19 amino acids. The chain's CDR3 is CASSFTAGSQEYSNQPQHF. As DNA, the CDR3 is TGTGCCAGCAGTTTTACTGCAGGGAGCCAAGAGTATAGCAATCAGCCCCAGCATTTT.

This chain joins TRBV11-2 and TRBJ1-1; no clear D. The V end was cut by 1 base, the J end by 1 base, with 13 bases between. CDR1 is SGHAT and CDR2 is FQNNGV in the germline V gene. The CDR3 has 16 amino acids. CDR3: CASSLVMGIKNTEAFF. CDR3 DNA: TGTGCCAGCAGCTTAGTAATGGGAATTAAGAACACTGAAGCTTTCTTT.

This clonotype was seen many times. This chain joins TRBV20-1 and TRBJ1-1, with D perhaps TRBD1 (5 bases). Germline assignment: CDR1 DFQATT and CDR2 SNEGSKA (reference sequence). This CDR3 has 14 amino acids. Trimming cost V 0 bases and J 0 bases, with 8 bases left between them. The CDR3 here is CSARDIGVNTEAFF. The CDR3 region has the DNA TGCAGTGCTAGAGATATAGGGGTGAACACTGAAGCTTTCTTT.

This clonotype showed up many times. J is TRBJ2-7 and V is TRBV7-2; 9 positions match TRBD1. This CDR3 is 15 amino acids long. Trimming removed 5 bases from V and 4 bases from J; junction bases left unmatched: 9. Germline V CDR1 and CDR2: SGHTA, FQGNSA. The CDR3 reads CASSNGGTGSYEQYF. CDR3 DNA: TGTGCCAGCAGCAACGGGGGGACAGGGTCTTACGAGCAGTACTTC.

This chain connects TRBV7-8 to TRBJ2-2, with TRBD1 matching over 8 bases. The germline V gene has CDR1 SGHVS and CDR2 FQNEAQ. V shed 5 bases and J 4 bases; nucleotides not matched to a gene: 12. The CDR3 runs to 17 residues. As DNA, the CDR3 is TGTGCCAGCAGCGCCCGCCCGGGACAGGCTCTCACCGGGGAGCTGTTTTTT. This sequence encodes CASSARPGQALTGELFF.

The rearrangement links TRBV7-9 to TRBJ1-4; 7 nucleotides match TRBD1. This CDR3 is 13 amino acids long. CDR1 SEHNR and CDR2 FQNEAQ come from the germline V gene (reference sequence). V trimming: 5 bases; J trimming: 4 bases; junction bases outside the gene matches: 1. CDR3 bases: TGTGCCAGCAGCCGGGACAGTAATGAAAAACTGTTTTTT. Its protein product is CASSRDSNEKLFF.

About this clonotype itself: An end of the junction does not agree with germline; a read error may underlie this. V usage is TRBV6-2 or TRBV6-3 and J usage is TRBJ2-2; TRBD1 or TRBD2 may be the D gene (5 bases each). This CDR3 has 15 amino acids. Per germline, CDR1 MNHEY and CDR2 SVGEGT. The CDR3, as DNA: TGTGCCAGTAGTTCCGGGACCCGGAACACCGGGGAGCTGTTTTTT. It encodes CASSSGTRNTGELFF.

On this clonotype itself: One end of the junction varies from germline; a read error may be responsible. This chain uses TRBV5-1 with TRBJ2-1; D unclear. Germline CDR1 SGHRS, CDR2 YFSETQ. The CDR3 length is 14 residues. The CDR3 bases are TGCGCCAGCACCAATGGCCTCCCTATCAATGAGCAGTCCTTC. Translated, it gives CASTNGLPINEQSF.

This clonotype was seen only a few times. The CDR3, as DNA: TGTGCCAGCAGTTTTGGAGATCAGCCCCAGCATTTT. Encoded protein: CASSFGDQPQHF. The gene calls are TRBV12-3 or TRBV12-4 and TRBJ1-5; the D is unclear. The CDR3 has 12 residues. Trimming took off 3 bases at V and 5 bases at J, with 5 bases between the two ends.

The chain has TRBV12-3 or TRBV12-4 and TRBJ2-2; 8 bases map to TRBD2. Trimming cost V 7 bases and J 7 bases; bases outside gene matches: 8. The CDR3 spans 14 residues. DNA for the CDR3: TGTGCCAGCACTTCGGGGGGGGCAGGCGGGGAGCTGTTTTTT. It yields the protein CASTSGGAGGELFF.

V and J are TRBV6-2 or TRBV6-3 and TRBJ2-5, with TRBD2 matching 14 bases. V lost 5 bases and J lost 4; bases outside the gene matches: 15. This CDR3 region has 19 residues. In germline, CDR1 is MNHEY, CDR2 SVGEGT. Written as DNA, the CDR3 is TGTGCCAGCAGTCATGGACTAGCGGGGGGCCCAGCGTTGGGAGAGACCCAGTACTTC. Protein: CASSHGLAGGPALGETQYF.

There are many counts of this clonotype. The chain uses TRBV4-3 and TRBJ2-5; TRBD2 matches at 9 bases. This CDR3 comprises 15 residues. V trimming: 4 bases; J trimming: 1 base; junction bases outside the gene matches: 4. Germline CDR1 LGHNA, CDR2 YSLEER. This CDR3 reads CASSLLAGPQETQYF. CDR3 in DNA: TGCGCCAGCAGCCTCCTAGCGGGGCCCCAAGAGACCCAGTACTTC.

The chain recombines TRBV6-6 with TRBJ1-6; TRBD1 is a possible D gene (5 bases). The germline V and J ends were trimmed by 2 bases and 8 bases, with 13 bases remaining between them. CDR3 length equals 15 residues. Looked up from germline, CDR1 is MNHNY and CDR2 is SVGAGI (reference sequence). CDR3: CASSYDPQGYSPLHF. The CDR3 DNA reads as TGTGCCAGCAGTTACGACCCGCAGGGTTATTCACCCCTCCACTTT.

The chain links TRBV29-1 to TRBJ2-3; no reliable D call. Trimming took 8 bases from V and 2 from J, leaving 14 bases between them. Germline CDR1 and CDR2: SQVTM and ANQGSEA. This CDR3 has 13 amino acids. CDR3 in DNA: TGCAGCTTCCCAGACGGTGCCACAGATACGCAGTATTTT. It translates to CSFPDGATDTQYF.

The V gene is TRBV20-1, the J gene TRBJ1-1; D might be TRBD1 (6 bases). The CDR3 covers 14 residues. Germline CDR1 and CDR2: DFQATT and SNEGSKA (reference sequence). Trimming took 0 bases from V and 7 from J, leaving 15 bases between them. The CDR3: CSARDPGHSFEAFF. DNA of the CDR3: TGCAGTGCTAGAGATCCGGGACATTCCTTTGAAGCTTTCTTT.

The chain employs TRBV6-2 or TRBV6-3 and TRBJ1-1; perhaps TRBD1 as D (5 bases). Trimming took 6 bases from V and 4 from J, leaving 15 bases between them. Per germline, CDR1 MNHEY and CDR2 SVGEGT. CDR3 length: 14 residues. CDR3 DNA sequence: TGTGCCAGCAGCGGAGGTGGGGCTATCACTGAAGCTTTCTTT. Translated, it gives CASSGGGAITEAFF.

This chain links TRBV7-8 with TRBJ2-1; D may be TRBD1 (5 bases). Per the germline V gene, CDR1 is SGHVS and CDR2 is FQNEAQ. The CDR3 is made up of 13 amino acids. Trimming removed 8 bases at V and 2 bases at J, with 10 bases between. CDR3 coding DNA: TGTGCCAGCGGGTCAGGGCCCTACAATGAGCAGTTCTTC. Amino acid sequence: CASGSGPYNEQFF.

This clonotype was found a few times. The chain's CDR3 is CASSWLGGPPDTQYF. CDR3 DNA sequence: TGTGCCAGCAGCTGGCTGGGGGGTCCTCCAGATACGCAGTATTTT. The chain recombines TRBV6-5 with TRBJ2-3; TRBD2 is a possible D gene (6 bases). Germline CDR1 and CDR2: MNHEY and SVGAGI. CDR3 length equals 15 residues. Trimming cost V 6 bases and J 4 bases, with 17 bases left between them.

This clonotype occurred a few times. The rearrangement links TRBV11-2 to TRBJ2-2, with a possible D match to TRBD1 (5 bases). With 6 bases removed from V and 1 base from J, the gap between germline ends came to 21 bases. Germline CDR1 reads SGHAT; CDR2 reads FQNNGV. CDR3 length equals 18 residues. The CDR3 protein is CASRQKRTGTRNTGELFF. CDR3 bases: TGTGCCAGCAGACAAAAAAGAACAGGAACTCGGAACACCGGGGAGCTGTTTTTT.

A few counts support this clonotype. The chain recombines TRBV25-1 with TRBJ1-6, with D hard to call. The germline CDR1 and CDR2 sequences are MGHDK and SYGVNS. This CDR3 contains 15 residues. The germline V and J ends were trimmed by 1 base and 6 bases, with 10 bases remaining between them. CDR3 protein: CASSESHVGNSPLHF. CDR3 DNA sequence: TGTGCCAGCAGTGAATCCCACGTGGGTAATTCACCCCTCCACTTT. The whole variable domain, filled in from reference TRBV25-1 and TRBJ1-6, reads EADIYQTPRYLVIGTGKKITLECSQTMGHDKMYWYQQDPGMELHLIHYSYGVNSTEKGDLSSESTVSRIRTEHFPLTLESARPSHTSQYLCASSESHVGNSPLHFGNGTRLTVT.

This clonotype was recorded a few times. The chain links TRBV11-2 to TRBJ1-1; D might be TRBD1 (6 bases). Germline V gene lookup returns CDR1 SGHAT and CDR2 FQNNGV. Trimming removed 5 bases from V and 0 bases from J, with 13 bases in between. CDR3 length: 15 residues. In DNA form, the CDR3 reads TGTGCCAGCAGCATCGGAGGACAGATGAACACTGAAGCTTTCTTT. This translates into CASSIGGQMNTEAFF.

In this sample, this clonotype turned up many times. The gene calls are TRBV5-1 and TRBJ2-1; 13 positions match TRBD2. The germline CDR1 and CDR2 sequences are SGHRS and YFSETQ. CDR3 length: 16 amino acids. With V trimmed by 2 bases and J by 8 bases, 7 bases remained unmatched. The CDR3 nucleotides are TGCGCCAGCAGCTTCACTAGCGGGGGGGCCGCATATGAGCAGTTCTTC. Translation gives CASSFTSGGAAYEQFF.

The chain joins TRBV7-2 to TRBJ1-5; 8 positions match TRBD1. CDR3 size: 15 residues. The V gene's germline CDR1 is SGHTA and CDR2 FQGNSA. Trimming cost V 7 bases and J 1 base; bases outside gene matches: 6. The CDR3 protein is CASTPTGASNQPQHF. The CDR3, as DNA: TGTGCCAGCACGCCGACAGGGGCAAGCAATCAGCCCCAGCATTTT. Filled out from reference TRBV7-2 and TRBJ1-5, the complete variable domain reads GAGVSQSPSNKVTEKGKDVELRCDPISGHTALYWYRQSLGQGLEFLIYFQGNSAPDKSGLPSDRFSAERTGGSVSTLTIQRTQQEDSAVYLCASTPTGASNQPQHFGDGTRLSIL.

This rearrangement joins TRBV4-3 to TRBJ1-2, with 7 bases fitting TRBD1. The ends lost 4 bases at V and 5 bases at J; junction bases unmatched: 7. This CDR3 has 14 amino acids. Looked up from germline, CDR1 is LGHNA and CDR2 is YSLEER. CDR3: CASSPRDREYGYTF. The CDR3, as DNA: TGCGCCAGCAGCCCCCGGGACAGAGAATATGGCTACACCTTC.

This clonotype was recorded a few times. This rearrangement joins TRBV10-3 to TRBJ2-1, with 13 nucleotides matching TRBD2. Germline V CDR1 and CDR2: ENHRY, SYGVKD. This CDR3 is 15 amino acids long. J lost 10 bases, V lost 4 bases, and 7 bases had no gene match. Here the CDR3 DNA reads TGTGCCATCAGTGCCAGAGGACTAGCGGGGGAAGAGCAGTTCTTC. This sequence encodes CAISARGLAGEEQFF.

This rearrangement joins TRBV11-2 to TRBJ2-3; possibly TRBD1 for D (6 bases). The CDR3 consists of 16 residues. Looked up from germline, CDR1 is SGHAT and CDR2 is FQNNGV. The V end lost 6 bases, the J end lost 2 bases, and 18 bases lay between the germline ends. The chain's CDR3 is CASSPGQGPNTDTQYF. In DNA, the CDR3 is TGTGCCAGCAGTCCTGGGCAGGGGCCGAACACAGATACGCAGTATTTT.

This chain links TRBV7-9 with TRBJ2-5, with TRBD2 identical over 9 bases. The V gene's germline CDR1 is SEHNR and CDR2 FQNEAQ (reference sequence). Trimming at V came to 4 bases and at J to 2 bases, leaving 8 bases not matched to a gene. This CDR3 is built from 16 residues. As DNA, the CDR3 is TGTGCCAGCAGCTACGGACTAGCGAAAGCACAAGAGACCCAGTACTTC. It specifies CASSYGLAKAQETQYF.

J is TRBJ2-3 and V is TRBV6-1; D gene ambiguous. This CDR3 region has 13 residues. The germline V gene encodes CDR1 MNHNS and CDR2 SASEGT. Trimming pared 2 bases from V and 0 bases from J, leaving 3 bases between. CDR3 residues: CASSERSTDTQYF. In nucleotides, the CDR3 is TGTGCCAGCAGTGAACGTAGCACAGATACGCAGTATTTT.

This clonotype has a handful of counts. This sequence joins TRBV6-5 and TRBJ2-7, with D perhaps matching TRBD1 or TRBD2 (5 bases each). The CDR3 has 14 residues. The germline V gene encodes CDR1 MNHEY and CDR2 SVGAGI. Trimming cost V 6 bases and J 6 bases, with 18 bases left between them. The CDR3 is CASSPGTASAEQYF. The CDR3 nucleotides read TGTGCCAGCAGCCCCGGGACCGCCTCGGCCGAGCAGTACTTC.